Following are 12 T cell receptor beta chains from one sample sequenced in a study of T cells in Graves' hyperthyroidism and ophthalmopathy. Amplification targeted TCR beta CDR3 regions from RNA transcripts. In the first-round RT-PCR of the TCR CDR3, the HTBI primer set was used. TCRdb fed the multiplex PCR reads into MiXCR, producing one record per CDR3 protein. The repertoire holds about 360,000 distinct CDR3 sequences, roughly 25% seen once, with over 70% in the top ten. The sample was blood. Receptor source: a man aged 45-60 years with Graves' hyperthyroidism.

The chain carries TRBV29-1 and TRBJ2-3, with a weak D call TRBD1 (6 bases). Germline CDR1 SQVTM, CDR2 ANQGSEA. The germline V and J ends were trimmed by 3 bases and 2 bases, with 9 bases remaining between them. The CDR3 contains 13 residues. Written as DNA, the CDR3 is TGCAGCGTTGAGGCAGGGGCCACAGATACGCAGTATTTT. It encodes CSVEAGATDTQYF.

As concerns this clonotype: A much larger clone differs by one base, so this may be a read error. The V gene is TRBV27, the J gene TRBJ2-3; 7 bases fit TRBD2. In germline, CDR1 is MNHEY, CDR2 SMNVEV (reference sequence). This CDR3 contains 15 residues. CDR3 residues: CASSLLGGRTGTQYF. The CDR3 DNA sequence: TGTGCCAGCAGTCTACTAGGCGGGAGAACAGGTACGCAGTATTTT.

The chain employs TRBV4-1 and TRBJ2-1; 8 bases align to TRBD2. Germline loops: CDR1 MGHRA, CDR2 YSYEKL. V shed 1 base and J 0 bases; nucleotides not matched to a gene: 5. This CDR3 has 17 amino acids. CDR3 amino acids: CASSQVPSGSSYNEQFF. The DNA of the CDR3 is TGCGCCAGCAGCCAAGTGCCTAGCGGGTCCTCCTACAATGAGCAGTTCTTC.

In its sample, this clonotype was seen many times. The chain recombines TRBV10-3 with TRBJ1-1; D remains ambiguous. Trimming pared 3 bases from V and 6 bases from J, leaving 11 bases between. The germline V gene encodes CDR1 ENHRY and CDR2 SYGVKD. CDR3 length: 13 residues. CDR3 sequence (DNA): TGTGCCATCAGTGAAGGGTCCGGGGCTGAAGCTTTCTTT. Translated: CAISEGSGAEAFF.

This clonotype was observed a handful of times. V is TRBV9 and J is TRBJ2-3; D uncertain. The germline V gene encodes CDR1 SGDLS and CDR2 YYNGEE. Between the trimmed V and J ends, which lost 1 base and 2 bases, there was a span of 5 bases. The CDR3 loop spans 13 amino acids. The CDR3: CASSVRVTDTQYF. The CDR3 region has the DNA TGTGCCAGCAGCGTACGGGTCACAGATACGCAGTATTTT.

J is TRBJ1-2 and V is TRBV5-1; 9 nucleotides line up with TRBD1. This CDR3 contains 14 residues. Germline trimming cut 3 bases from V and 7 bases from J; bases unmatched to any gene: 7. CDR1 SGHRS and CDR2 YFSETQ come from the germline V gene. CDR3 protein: CASSSGQGKIGYTF. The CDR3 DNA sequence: TGCGCCAGCAGCTCCGGACAGGGGAAGATTGGCTACACCTTC.

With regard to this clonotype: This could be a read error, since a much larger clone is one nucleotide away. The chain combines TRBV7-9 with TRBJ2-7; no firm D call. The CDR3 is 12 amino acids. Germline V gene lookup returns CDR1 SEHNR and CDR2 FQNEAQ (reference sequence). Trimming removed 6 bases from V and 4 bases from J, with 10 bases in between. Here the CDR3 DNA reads TGTGCCAGCAGTTTACTGAGGTACGAGCAGTACTTC. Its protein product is CASSLLRYEQYF.

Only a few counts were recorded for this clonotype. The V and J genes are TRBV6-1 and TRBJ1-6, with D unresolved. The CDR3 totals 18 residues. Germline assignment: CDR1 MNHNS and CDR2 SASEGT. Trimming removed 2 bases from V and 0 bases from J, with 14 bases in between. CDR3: CASSEWATPGSYNSPLHF. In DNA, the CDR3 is TGTGCCAGCAGTGAATGGGCGACTCCCGGCTCCTATAATTCACCCCTCCACTTT.

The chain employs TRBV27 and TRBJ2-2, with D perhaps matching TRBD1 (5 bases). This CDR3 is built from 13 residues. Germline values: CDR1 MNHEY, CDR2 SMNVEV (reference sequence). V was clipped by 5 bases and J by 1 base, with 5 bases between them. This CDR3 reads CASSTGNTGELFF. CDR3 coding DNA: TGTGCCAGCAGTACAGGGAACACCGGGGAGCTGTTTTTT.

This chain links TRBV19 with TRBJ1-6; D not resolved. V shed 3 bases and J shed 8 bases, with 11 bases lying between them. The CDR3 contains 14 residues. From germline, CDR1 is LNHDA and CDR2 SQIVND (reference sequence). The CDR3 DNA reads TGTGCCAGTAGTATGAGGACTTCTTATTCACCCCTCCACTTT. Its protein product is CASSMRTSYSPLHF. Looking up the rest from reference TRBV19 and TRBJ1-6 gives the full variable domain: DGGITQSPKYLFRKEGQNVTLSCEQNLNHDAMYWYRQDPGQGLRLIYYSQIVNDFQKGDIAEGYSVSREKKESFPLTVTSAQKNPTAFYLCASSMRTSYSPLHFGNGTRLTVT.

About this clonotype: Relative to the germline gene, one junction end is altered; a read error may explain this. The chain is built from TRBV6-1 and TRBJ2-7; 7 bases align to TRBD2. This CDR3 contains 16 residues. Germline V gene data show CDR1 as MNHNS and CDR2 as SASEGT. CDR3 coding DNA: TGTGTCAGCAGTGAAGGGATCGGACTAGGCGGCTACGAGCAGTACTTC. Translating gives CVSSEGIGLGGYEQYF.

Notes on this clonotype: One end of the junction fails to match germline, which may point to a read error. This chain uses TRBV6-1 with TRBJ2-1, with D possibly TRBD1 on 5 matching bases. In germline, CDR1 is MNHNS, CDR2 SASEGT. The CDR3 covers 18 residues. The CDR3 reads CATSESRFRASSYNEQFF. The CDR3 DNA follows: TGTGCCACCAGTGAATCACGATTCAGGGCCTCCTCCTACAATGAGCAGTTCTTC.